The following is a T cell receptor (beta chain) sequence with its context. Its antigen is still unknown. This sample was taken from a study of T cells in narcolepsy. Study results and limitations: HCRT-specific and TRIB2-specific autoreactive clonotypes appeared among same-patient CSF and blood CD4+ clonotypes.

Libraries were prepared by immunoSEQ multiplex PCR; TCRdb keeps only in-frame clonotypes and omits some of them. The data hold around 31,000 clones, with roughly 78% observed a single time. The V end was cut by 4 bases, the J end by 3 bases, with 11 bases between. This CDR3 is built from 15 residues. Per germline, CDR1 SGHTS and CDR2 YDEGEE. Sample: CD45RA- memory CD4+ T cells from PBMCs. This clonotype was sampled from a human donor with narcolepsy. The V call is TRBV5-8, the J call TRBJ1-6; D ambiguous. CDR3 residues: CASSSRASYNSPLHF. The CDR3, as DNA: TGTGCCAGCAGCAGTAGGGCCAGCTATAATTCACCCCTCCACTTT.